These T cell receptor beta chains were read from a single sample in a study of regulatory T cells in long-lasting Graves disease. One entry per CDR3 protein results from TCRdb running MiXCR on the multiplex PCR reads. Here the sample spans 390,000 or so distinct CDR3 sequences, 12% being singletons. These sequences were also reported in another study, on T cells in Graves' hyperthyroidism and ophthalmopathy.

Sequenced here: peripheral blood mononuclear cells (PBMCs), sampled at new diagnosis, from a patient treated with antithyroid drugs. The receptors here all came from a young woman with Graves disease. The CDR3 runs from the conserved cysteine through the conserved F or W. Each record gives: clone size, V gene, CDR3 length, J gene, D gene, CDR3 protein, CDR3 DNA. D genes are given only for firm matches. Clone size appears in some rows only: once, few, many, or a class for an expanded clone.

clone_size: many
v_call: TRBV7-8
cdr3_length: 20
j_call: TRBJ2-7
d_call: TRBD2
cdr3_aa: CASSLASFRALLAGGYEQYF
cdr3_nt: TGTGCCAGCAGCTTAGCTTCCTTTAGGGCGCTACTAGCGGGAGGTTACGAGCAGTACTTC

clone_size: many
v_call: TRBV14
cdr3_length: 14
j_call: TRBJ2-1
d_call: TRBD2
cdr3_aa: CASSRPGLGNEQFF
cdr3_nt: TGTGCCAGCAGCCGCCCGGGACTAGGGAATGAGCAGTTCTTC

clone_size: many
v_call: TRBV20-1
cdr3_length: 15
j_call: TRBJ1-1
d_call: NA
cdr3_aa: CSARAVWGVPQNAFF
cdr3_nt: TGCAGTGCTAGAGCCGTTTGGGGGGTGCCTCAAAATGCTTTCTTT

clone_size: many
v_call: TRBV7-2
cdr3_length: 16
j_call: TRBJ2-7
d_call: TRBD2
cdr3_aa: CASSTGLAGYSYEQYF
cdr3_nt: TGTGCCAGCAGCACCGGACTAGCGGGTTACTCCTACGAGCAGTACTTC

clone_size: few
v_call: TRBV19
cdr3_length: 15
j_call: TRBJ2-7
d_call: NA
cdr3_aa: CASSMGPSSTYEQYF
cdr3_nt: TGTGCCAGTAGTATGGGTCCTAGCAGCACCTACGAACAGTACTTC

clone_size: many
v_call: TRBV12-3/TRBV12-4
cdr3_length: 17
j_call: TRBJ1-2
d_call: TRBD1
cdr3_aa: CASSPGTGGDPNYGYTF
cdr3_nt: TGTGCCAGCAGTCCGGGGACAGGGGGCGATCCTAACTATGGCTACACCTTC

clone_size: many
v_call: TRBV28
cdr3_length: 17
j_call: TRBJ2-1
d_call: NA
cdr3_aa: CASSLPRLGSSYNEQFF
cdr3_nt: TGTGCCAGCAGTTTACCTCGACTGGGAAGCTCCTACAATGAGCAGTTCTTC

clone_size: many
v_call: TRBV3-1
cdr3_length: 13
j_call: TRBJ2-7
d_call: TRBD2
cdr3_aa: CASSQSGGGEQYF
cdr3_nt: TGTGCCAGCAGCCAATCGGGGGGGGGCGAGCAGTACTTC

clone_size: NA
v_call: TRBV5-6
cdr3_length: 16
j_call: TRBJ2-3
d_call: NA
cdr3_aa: CASSLDRWVYGDTQYF
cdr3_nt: TGTGCCAGCAGCTTGGATCGCTGGGTATATGGAGATACGCAGTATTTT

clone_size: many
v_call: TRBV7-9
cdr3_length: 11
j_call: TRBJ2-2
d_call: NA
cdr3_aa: CASTNSGELFF
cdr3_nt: TGTGCCAGCACAAATTCCGGGGAGCTGTTTTTT

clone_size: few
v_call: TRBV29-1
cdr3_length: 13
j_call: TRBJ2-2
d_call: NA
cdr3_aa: CSVVFGATGELFF
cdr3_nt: TGCAGCGTTGTTTTCGGGGCCACCGGGGAGCTGTTTTTT

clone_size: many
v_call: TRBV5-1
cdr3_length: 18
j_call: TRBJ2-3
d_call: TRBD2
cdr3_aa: CASSLGWTSGSFDPPLSF
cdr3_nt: TGCGCCAGCAGCTTGGGGTGGACTAGCGGGAGTTTCGATCCACCCCTCAGTTTT

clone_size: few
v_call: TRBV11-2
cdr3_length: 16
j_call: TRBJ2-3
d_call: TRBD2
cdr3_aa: CASSDTTSGITDTQYF
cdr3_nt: TGTGCCAGCAGCGATACGACTAGCGGGATCACAGATACGCAGTATTTT

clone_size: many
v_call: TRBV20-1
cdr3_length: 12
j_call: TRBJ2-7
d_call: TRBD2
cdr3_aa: CSACRTSGEQYF
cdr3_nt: TGCAGTGCTTGCCGGACTAGCGGCGAGCAGTACTTC

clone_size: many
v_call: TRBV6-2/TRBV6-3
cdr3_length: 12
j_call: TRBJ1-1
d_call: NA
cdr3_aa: CASSYGGLVAFF
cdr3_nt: TGTGCCAGCAGTTACGGGGGTTTGGTAGCTTTCTTT

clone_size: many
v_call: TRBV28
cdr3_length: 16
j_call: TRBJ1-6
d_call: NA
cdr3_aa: CASKLGLRGNNSPLHF
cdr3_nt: TGTGCCAGCAAATTGGGATTGAGGGGCAATAATTCACCCCTCCACTTT

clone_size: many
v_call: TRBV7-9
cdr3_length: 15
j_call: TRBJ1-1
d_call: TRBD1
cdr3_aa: CASSLGTGENTEAFF
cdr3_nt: TGTGCCAGCAGCTTAGGTACAGGGGAGAACACTGAAGCTTTCTTT

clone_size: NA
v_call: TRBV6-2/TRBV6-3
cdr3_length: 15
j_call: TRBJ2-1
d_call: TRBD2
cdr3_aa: CASSARTSGRAEQFF
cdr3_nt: TGTGCCAGCAGTGCTCGGACTAGCGGGAGGGCCGAGCAGTTCTTC

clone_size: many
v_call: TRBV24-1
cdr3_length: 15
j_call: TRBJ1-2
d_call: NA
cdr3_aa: CATSDGHPAAYGYTF
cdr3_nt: TGTGCCACCAGTGATGGACACCCGGCGGCCTATGGCTACACCTTC

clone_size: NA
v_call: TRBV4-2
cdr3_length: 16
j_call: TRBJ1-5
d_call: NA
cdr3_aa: CASSQGSGYGNQPQHF
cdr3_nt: TGTGCCAGCAGCCAAGGTTCAGGGTATGGCAATCAGCCCCAGCATTTT

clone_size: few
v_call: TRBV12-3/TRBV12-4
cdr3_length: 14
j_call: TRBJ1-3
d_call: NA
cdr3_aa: CASSLSGSWNTIYF
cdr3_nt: TGTGCCAGCAGTTTAAGCGGGTCATGGAACACCATATATTTT

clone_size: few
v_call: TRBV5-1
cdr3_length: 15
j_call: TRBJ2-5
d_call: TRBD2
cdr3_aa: CASSFRLAGSETQYF
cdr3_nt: TGCGCCAGCAGCTTTCGACTAGCCGGTAGTGAGACCCAGTACTTC

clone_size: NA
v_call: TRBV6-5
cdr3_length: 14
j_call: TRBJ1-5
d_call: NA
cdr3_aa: CASSYRASNQPQHF
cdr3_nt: TGTGCCAGCAGTTACAGGGCAAGCAATCAGCCCCAGCATTTT

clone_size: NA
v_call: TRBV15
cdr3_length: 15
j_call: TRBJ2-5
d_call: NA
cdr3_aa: CATSRDVTAQETQYF
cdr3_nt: TGTGCCACCAGCAGAGATGTGACGGCCCAAGAGACCCAGTACTTC

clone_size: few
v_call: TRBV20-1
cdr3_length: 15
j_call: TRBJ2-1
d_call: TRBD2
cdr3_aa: CSARSGLAGAFEQFF
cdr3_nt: TGCAGTGCTAGATCCGGACTAGCGGGAGCTTTTGAGCAGTTCTTC

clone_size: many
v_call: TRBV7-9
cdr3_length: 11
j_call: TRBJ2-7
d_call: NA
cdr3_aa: CASTGGLEQYF
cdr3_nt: TGTGCCTCAACTGGGGGGCTAGAGCAGTACTTC

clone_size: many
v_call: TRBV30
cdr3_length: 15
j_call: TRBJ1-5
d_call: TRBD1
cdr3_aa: CAWTPTGGRNQPQHF
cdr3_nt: TGTGCCTGGACCCCGACAGGGGGGAGGAATCAGCCCCAGCATTTT

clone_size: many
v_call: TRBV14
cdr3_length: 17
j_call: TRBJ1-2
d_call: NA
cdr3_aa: CASSQYPGLYGGNGYTF
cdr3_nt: TGTGCCAGCAGCCAATACCCCGGGCTCTACGGCGGCAATGGCTACACCTTC

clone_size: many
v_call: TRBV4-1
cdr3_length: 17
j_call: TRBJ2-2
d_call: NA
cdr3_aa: CASSQPPQQTNTGELFF
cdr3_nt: TGCGCCAGCAGCCAACCCCCCCAACAGACGAACACCGGGGAGCTGTTTTTT

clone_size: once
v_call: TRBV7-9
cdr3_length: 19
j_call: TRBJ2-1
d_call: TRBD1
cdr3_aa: CASSLVTGGRTPDHNEQFF
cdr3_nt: TGTGCCAGCAGCTTAGTCACAGGGGGCCGGACACCTGATCACAATGAGCAGTTCTTC

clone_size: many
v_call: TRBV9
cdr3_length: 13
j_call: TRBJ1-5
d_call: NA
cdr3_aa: CASSADSRQPQHF
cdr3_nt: TGTGCCAGCAGCGCCGACAGTAGACAGCCCCAGCATTTT

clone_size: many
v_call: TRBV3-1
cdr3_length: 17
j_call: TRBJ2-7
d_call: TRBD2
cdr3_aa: CASSQGLAGGFSYEQYF
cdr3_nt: TGTGCCAGCAGCCAAGGTCTAGCGGGAGGGTTTTCCTACGAGCAGTACTTC

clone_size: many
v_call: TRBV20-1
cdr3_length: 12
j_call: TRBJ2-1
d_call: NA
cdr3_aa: CSASGGSNEQFF
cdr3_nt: TGCAGTGCTAGTGGGGGAAGCAATGAGCAGTTCTTC